A selection of T cell receptor beta chains follows, all from one sample in a study of OX40 agonist ivuxolimab in advanced cancers. Using immunoSEQ multiplex PCR, the repertoire was profiled, and TCRdb retains in-frame clones only, with some absent. Counted here are about 80,000 clones, about 90% occurring once; the ten biggest clones make up 1.5% to 2%. The material was CD4+ or CD8+ T cells sorted from blood, obtained in a trial of the OX40 agonist ivuxolimab. These receptors all stem from an adult with an advanced solid tumor such as melanoma, head and neck, liver or kidney cancer. Each CDR3 is given with its conserved first and last residue. D genes are given only for firm matches. Size is omitted from some rows. Given values are once, few, many or a class for expanded clones.

j_call	d_call	clone_size	v_call	cdr3_aa	cdr3_nt
TRBJ1-5	TRBD1	once	TRBV2	CASSPQGGHNQPQHF	TGTGCCAGCAGTCCACAGGGGGGCCACAATCAGCCCCAGCATTTT
TRBJ2-7	TRBD2	.	TRBV6-1	CASSGRGLGGYEQYF	TGTGCCAGCAGTGGACGAGGACTAGGTGGCTACGAGCAGTACTTC
TRBJ2-6	TRBD1	.	TRBV29-1	CSVEGTGLSGANVLTF	TGCAGCGTTGAGGGGACAGGCCTCTCTGGGGCCAACGTCCTGACTTTC
TRBJ1-5	TRBD1	.	TRBV6-1	CASSSTGNQPQHF	TGTGCCAGCAGCTCGACAGGGAATCAGCCCCAGCATTTT
TRBJ1-3	TRBD1	.	TRBV5-1	CASSSTGGSGNTIYF	TGCGCCAGCAGCTCGACAGGGGGGTCTGGAAACACCATATATTTT
TRBJ2-2	.	.	TRBV2	CASSPPTHAQSGELFF	TGTGCCAGCAGCCCACCCACCCACGCCCAGTCCGGGGAGCTGTTTTTT
TRBJ2-3	.	.	TRBV10-3	CAISESTPYTQYF	TGTGCCATCAGTGAGTCGACCCCTTATACGCAGTATTTT
TRBJ1-1	.	.	TRBV28	CASSLNWPSTEAFF	TGTGCCAGCAGTTTAAATTGGCCCAGCACTGAAGCTTTCTTT
TRBJ2-1	TRBD2	.	TRBV4-2	CASSQSGLASNEQFF	TGTGCCAGCAGCCAATCGGGACTAGCGAGCAATGAGCAGTTCTTC
TRBJ1-3	TRBD1	.	TRBV2	CAYTEGAIGNTIYF	TGTGCCTATACCGAGGGGGCTATCGGAAACACCATATATTTT
TRBJ1-2	.	once	TRBV28	CASRGGGGYGYTF	TGTGCCAGCAGGGGAGGGGGAGGCTATGGCTACACCTTC
TRBJ1-3	.	.	TRBV25-1	CASKPALGGNTIYF	TGTGCCAGCAAACCGGCCTTAGGTGGAAACACCATATATTTT
TRBJ2-7	TRBD2	.	TRBV7-2	CASSPPGIGGTYEQYF	TGTGCCAGCAGCCCCCCTGGCATCGGGGGGACCTACGAGCAGTACTTC
TRBJ2-2	TRBD2	.	TRBV9	CASSVARGGATNTGELFF	TGTGCCAGCAGCGTAGCTCGGGGAGGGGCCACGAACACCGGGGAGCTGTTTTTT
TRBJ2-2	.	.	TRBV5-4	CASSLGLTANTGELFF	TGTGCCAGCAGCTTAGGTTTGACGGCGAACACCGGGGAGCTGTTTTTT
TRBJ2-7	.	.	TRBV28	CASSLLSAIMAYEQYF	TGTGCCAGCAGTTTACTCTCAGCAATTATGGCCTACGAGCAGTACTTC
TRBJ2-1	.	.	TRBV20-1	CSAGDGEQFF	TGCAGTGCCGGTGATGGCGAGCAGTTCTTC
TRBJ2-2	.	once	TRBV19	CASRGFGNTGELFF	TGTGCCAGTAGAGGTTTTGGGAACACCGGGGAGCTGTTTTTT
TRBJ1-2	.	.	TRBV7-9	CASSSQANYGYTF	TGTGCCAGCAGCTCCCAAGCTAACTATGGCTACACCTTC
TRBJ2-1	.	.	TRBV5-5	CASRRDLWYNEQFF	TGTGCCAGCAGACGGGACCTCTGGTACAATGAGCAGTTCTTC
TRBJ2-4	TRBD2	.	TRBV5-4	CASSSLAGGLNIQYF	TGTGCCAGCAGCTCATTAGCGGGGGGGTTAAACATTCAGTACTTC
TRBJ1-5	.	.	TRBV18	CASSPRGGEPQHF	TGTGCCAGCTCACCGCGGGGAGGGGAGCCCCAGCATTTT
TRBJ1-1	.	.	TRBV28	CASSQTGENTEAFF	TGTGCCAGCAGTCAGACCGGGGAGAACACTGAAGCTTTCTTT
TRBJ1-3	.	once	TRBV7-2	CASSFPSGTGNTIYF	TGTGCCAGCAGCTTCCCCTCCGGAACTGGAAACACCATATATTTT
TRBJ2-3	.	.	TRBV29-1	CSGSSARTDTQYF	TGCAGCGGATCTAGCGCCCGCACAGATACGCAGTATTTT